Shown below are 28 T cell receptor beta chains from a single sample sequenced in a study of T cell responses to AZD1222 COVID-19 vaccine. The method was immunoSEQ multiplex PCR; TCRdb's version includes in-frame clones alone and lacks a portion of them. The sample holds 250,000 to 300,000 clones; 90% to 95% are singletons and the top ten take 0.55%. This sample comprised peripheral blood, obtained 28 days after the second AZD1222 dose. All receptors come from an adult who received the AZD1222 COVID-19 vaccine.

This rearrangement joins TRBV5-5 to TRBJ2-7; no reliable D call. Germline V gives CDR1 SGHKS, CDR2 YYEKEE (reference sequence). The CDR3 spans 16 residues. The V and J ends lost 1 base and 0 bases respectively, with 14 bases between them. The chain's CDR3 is CASSLSHPILSYEQYF. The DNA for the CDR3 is TGTGCCAGCAGCTTGTCCCATCCCATCCTCTCCTACGAGCAGTACTTC.

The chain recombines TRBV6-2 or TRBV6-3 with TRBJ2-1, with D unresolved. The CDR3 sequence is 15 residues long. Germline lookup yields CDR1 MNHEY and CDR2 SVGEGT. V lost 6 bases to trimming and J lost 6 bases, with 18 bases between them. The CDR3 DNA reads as TGTGCCAGCAGCGCCCCCGGAATTGGGTTCAATGAGCAGTTCTTC. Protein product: CASSAPGIGFNEQFF.

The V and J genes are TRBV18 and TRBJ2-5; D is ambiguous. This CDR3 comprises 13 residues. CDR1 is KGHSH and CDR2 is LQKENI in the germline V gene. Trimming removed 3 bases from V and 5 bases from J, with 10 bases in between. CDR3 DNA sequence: TGTGCCAGCTCACCCGGCCCCGGGGAGACCCAGTACTTC. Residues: CASSPGPGETQYF.

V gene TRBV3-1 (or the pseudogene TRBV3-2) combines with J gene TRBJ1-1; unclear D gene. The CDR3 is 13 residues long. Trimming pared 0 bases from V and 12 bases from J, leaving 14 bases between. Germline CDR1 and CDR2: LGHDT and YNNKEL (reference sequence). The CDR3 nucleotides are TGTGCCAGCAGCCAAGAGTTGCGAAGTGGAACTTTCTTT. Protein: CASSQELRSGTFF.

CDR3 DNA: TGTGCCAGCAGCTTGGGTCGAGGAACTGAAGCTTTCTTT. It encodes CASSLGRGTEAFF. The chain links TRBV5-4 to TRBJ1-1; no clear D gene. The CDR3 has 13 amino acids. Germline CDR1 and CDR2: SGHNT and YYREEE (reference sequence). Trimming took off 0 bases at V and 5 bases at J, with 8 bases between the two ends.

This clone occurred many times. CDR3 loop: CASGPGPYNEQFF. In DNA, the CDR3 is TGCGCCAGCGGTCCAGGGCCGTACAATGAGCAGTTCTTC. The chain has TRBV4-3 and TRBJ2-1; the D gene is possibly TRBD1 (5 bases). The V gene lost 8 bases and the J gene lost 4 bases, with 12 bases spanning the gap. The CDR3 extends over 13 amino acids. The V gene's germline CDR1 is LGHNA and CDR2 YSLEER.

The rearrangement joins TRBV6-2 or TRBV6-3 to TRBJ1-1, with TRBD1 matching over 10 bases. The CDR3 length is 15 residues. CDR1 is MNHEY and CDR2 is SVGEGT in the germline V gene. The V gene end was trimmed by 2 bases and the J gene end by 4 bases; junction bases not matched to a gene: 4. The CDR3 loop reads CASSYPTGGSTEAFF. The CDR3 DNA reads TGTGCCAGCAGTTACCCGACAGGGGGCTCCACTGAAGCTTTCTTT.

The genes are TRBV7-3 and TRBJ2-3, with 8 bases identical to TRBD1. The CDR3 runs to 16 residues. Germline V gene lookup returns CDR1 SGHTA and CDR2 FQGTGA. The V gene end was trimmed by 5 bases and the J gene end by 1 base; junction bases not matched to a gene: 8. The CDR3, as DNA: TGTGCCAGCAGCATATCAGGGGGCGCGGGCACAGATACGCAGTATTTT. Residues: CASSISGGAGTDTQYF.

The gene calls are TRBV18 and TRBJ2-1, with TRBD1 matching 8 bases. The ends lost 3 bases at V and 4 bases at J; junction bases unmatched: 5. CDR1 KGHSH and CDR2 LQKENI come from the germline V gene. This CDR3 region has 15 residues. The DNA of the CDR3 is TGTGCCAGCTCACCCGGCAGGGGGCTATACAATGAGCAGTTCTTC. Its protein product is CASSPGRGLYNEQFF.

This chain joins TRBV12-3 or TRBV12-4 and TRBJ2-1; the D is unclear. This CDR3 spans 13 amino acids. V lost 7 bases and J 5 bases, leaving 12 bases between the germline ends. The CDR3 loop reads CASTSAAHNEQFF. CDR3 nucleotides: TGTGCCAGCACCAGTGCAGCTCACAATGAGCAGTTCTTC.

The CDR3 reads CAWSTRMNEKLFF. CDR3 nucleotides: TGTGCCTGGAGTACCCGAATGAATGAAAAACTGTTTTTT. The V and J genes are TRBV30 and TRBJ1-4; D is undetermined. V dropped 2 bases and J dropped 5 bases, with 9 bases sitting between them. CDR1 and CDR2 (germline): GTSNPN, SVGIG (reference sequence). The CDR3 has 13 amino acids.

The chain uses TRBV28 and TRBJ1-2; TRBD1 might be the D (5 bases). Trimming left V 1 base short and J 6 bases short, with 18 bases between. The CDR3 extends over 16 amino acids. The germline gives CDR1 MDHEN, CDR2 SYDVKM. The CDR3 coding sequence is TGTGCCAGCAGTTTATCCCACCGCGGGGGTCTCGATGGCTACACCTTC. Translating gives CASSLSHRGGLDGYTF.

The CDR3 spells CASMGTSGVYEQYF. DNA for the CDR3: TGTGCCAGCATGGGGACTAGCGGGGTCTACGAGCAGTACTTC. This rearrangement joins TRBV2 to TRBJ2-7; 13 bases map to TRBD2. Germline CDR1 is SNHLY and CDR2 is FYNNEI. The CDR3 length is 14 residues. The V gene end was trimmed by 7 bases and the J gene end by 3 bases; junction bases not matched to a gene: 3.

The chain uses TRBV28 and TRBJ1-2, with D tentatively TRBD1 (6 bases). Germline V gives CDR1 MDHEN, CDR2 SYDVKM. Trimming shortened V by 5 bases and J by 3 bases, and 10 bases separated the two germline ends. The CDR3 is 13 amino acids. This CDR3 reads CASSPQGDYGYTF. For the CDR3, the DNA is TGTGCCAGCAGTCCACAGGGAGACTATGGCTACACCTTC.

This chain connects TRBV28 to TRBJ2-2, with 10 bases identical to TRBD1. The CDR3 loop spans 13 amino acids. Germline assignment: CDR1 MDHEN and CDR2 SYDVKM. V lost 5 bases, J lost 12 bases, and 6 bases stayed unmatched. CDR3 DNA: TGTGCCAGCAGTCCGGGACAGGGGCTCAAGCTGTTTTTT. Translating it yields CASSPGQGLKLFF.

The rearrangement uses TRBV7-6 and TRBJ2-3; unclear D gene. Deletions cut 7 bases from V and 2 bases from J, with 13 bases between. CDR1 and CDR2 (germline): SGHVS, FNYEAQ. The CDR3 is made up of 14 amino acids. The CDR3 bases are TGTGCCAGCACCCTCGGTCAGATCACAGATACGCAGTATTTT. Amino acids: CASTLGQITDTQYF.

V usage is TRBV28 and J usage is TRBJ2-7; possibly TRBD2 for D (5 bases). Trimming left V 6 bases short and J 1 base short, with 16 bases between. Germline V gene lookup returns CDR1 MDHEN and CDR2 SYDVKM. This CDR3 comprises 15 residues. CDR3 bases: TGTGCCAGCAGCCTGACTATCTCCCCGTCCTACGAGCAGTACTTC. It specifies CASSLTISPSYEQYF.

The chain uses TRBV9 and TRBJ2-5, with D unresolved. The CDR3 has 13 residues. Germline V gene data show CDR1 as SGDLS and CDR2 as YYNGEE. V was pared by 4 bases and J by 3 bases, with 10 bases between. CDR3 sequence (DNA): TGTGCCAGCAGCTATGGGTCCGAAGAGACCCAGTACTTC. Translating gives CASSYGSEETQYF.

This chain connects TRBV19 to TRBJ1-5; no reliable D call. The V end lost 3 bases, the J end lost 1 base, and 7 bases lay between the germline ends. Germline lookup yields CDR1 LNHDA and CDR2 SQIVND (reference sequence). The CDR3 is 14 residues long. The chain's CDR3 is CASSILGSNQPQHF. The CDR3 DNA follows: TGTGCCAGTAGTATTCTCGGCAGCAATCAGCCCCAGCATTTT.

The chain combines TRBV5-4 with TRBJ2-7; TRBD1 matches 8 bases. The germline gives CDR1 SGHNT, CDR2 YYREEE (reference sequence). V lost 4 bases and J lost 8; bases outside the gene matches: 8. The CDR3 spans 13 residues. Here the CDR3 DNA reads TGTGCCAGCAGCCCCGGACAGGGAATTAAGCAGTACTTC. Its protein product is CASSPGQGIKQYF.

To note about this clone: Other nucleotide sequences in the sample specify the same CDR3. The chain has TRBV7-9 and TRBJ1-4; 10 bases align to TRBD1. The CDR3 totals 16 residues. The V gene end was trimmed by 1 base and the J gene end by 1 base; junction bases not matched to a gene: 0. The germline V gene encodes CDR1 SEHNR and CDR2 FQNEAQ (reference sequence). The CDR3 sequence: CASSLGDRGTNEKLFF. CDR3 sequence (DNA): TGTGCCAGCAGCTTAGGGGACAGGGGAACTAATGAAAAACTGTTTTTT.

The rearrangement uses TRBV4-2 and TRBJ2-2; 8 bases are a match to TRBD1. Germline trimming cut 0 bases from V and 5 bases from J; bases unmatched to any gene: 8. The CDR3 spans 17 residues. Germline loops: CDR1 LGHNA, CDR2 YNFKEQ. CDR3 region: CASSQESGQGGTGELFF. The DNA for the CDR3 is TGTGCCAGCAGCCAAGAGAGCGGACAGGGTGGGACCGGGGAGCTGTTTTTT.

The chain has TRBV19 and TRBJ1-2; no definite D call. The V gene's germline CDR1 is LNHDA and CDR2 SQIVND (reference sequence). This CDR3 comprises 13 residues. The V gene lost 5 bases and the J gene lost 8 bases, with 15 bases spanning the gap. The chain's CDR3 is CASSVPPVSGYTF. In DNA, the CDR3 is TGTGCCAGTAGTGTCCCACCGGTCTCGGGCTACACCTTC. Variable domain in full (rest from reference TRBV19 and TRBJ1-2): DGGITQSPKYLFRKEGQNVTLSCEQNLNHDAMYWYRQDPGQGLRLIYYSQIVNDFQKGDIAEGYSVSREKKESFPLTVTSAQKNPTAFYLCASSVPPVSGYTFGSGTRLTVV.

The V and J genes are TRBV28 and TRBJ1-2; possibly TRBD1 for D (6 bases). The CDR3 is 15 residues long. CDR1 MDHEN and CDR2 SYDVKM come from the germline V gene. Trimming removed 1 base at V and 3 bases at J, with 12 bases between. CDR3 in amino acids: CASSLLATGDYGYTF. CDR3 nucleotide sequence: TGTGCCAGCAGTTTATTGGCGACAGGCGACTATGGCTACACCTTC.

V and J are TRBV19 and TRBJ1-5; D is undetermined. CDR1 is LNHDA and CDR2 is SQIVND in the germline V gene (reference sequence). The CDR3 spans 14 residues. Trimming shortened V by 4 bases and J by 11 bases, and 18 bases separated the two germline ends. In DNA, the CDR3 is TGTGCCAGTAGTACATTCGACCTTATCGTCGCCCAGCATTTT. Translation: CASSTFDLIVAQHF.

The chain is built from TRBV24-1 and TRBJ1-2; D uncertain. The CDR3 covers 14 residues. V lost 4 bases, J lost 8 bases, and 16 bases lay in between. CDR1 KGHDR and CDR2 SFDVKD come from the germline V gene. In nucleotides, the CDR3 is TGTGCCACCAGTGACCCTACTAGACGAAGCGGCTACACCTTC. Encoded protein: CATSDPTRRSGYTF.

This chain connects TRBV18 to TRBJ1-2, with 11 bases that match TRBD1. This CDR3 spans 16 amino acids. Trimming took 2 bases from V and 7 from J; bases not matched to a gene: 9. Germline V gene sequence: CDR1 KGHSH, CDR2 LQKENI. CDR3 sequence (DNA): TGTGCCAGCTCACCAGGGACAGGGGGAATGGAGATTGGCTACACCTTC. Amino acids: CASSPGTGGMEIGYTF.

The CDR3 is CASSDRGVPKETQYF. The CDR3 nucleotides read TGTGCCAGCTCGGACAGGGGGGTTCCTAAAGAGACCCAGTACTTC. The chain combines TRBV13 with TRBJ2-5; 10 positions match TRBD1. The CDR3 has 15 residues. V trimming: 8 bases; J trimming: 3 bases; junction bases outside the gene matches: 9. Germline V gene data show CDR1 as PRHDT and CDR2 as FYEKMQ (reference sequence).